This TCR beta chain is from a study of shared clonotypes between healthy human individuals. CDR1 is SGHAT, CDR2 FQNNGV, per germline. Losses at the gene ends were 5 bases for V and 2 bases for J; bases not matched to a gene: 4. CDR3 size: 14 residues. This clone was observed a single time. As yet, its antigen is unknown. Sequenced by immunoSEQ multiplex PCR; TCRdb stores in-frame clones only, minus some. The sample has roughly 2.5 million clones, around 90% seen once. Study observations and caveats: Estimated richness values were generally larger in naive subsets than in memory subsets. Clonotype sharing across donors was expected to vary with sequencing depth. Naive CD4 clonotype sharing across several donors was roughly 5%.

This TCR derives from a man between 18 and 35 years old in good health. The genes are TRBV11-2 and TRBJ2-3, with 7 bases aligning to TRBD1. Sequenced input: naive CD4+ T cells sorted from blood. Subset here: CD45RA+ positively selected. The CDR3 DNA sequence: TGTGCCAGCAGCACCGGGACAGCCACAGATACGCAGTATTTT. Its protein product is CASSTGTATDTQYF.